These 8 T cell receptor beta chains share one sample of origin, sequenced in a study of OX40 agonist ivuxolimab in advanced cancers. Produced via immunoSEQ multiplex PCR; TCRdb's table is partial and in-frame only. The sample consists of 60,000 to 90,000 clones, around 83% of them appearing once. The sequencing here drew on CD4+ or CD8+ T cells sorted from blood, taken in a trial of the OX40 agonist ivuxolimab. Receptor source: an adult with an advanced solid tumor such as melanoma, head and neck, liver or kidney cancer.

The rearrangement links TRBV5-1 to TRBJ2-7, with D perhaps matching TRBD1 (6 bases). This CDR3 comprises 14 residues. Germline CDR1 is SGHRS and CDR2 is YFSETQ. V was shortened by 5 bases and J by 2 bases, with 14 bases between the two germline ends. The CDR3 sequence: CASRGANAPYEQYF. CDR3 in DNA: TGCGCCAGCAGGGGGGCAAACGCTCCCTACGAGCAGTACTTC.

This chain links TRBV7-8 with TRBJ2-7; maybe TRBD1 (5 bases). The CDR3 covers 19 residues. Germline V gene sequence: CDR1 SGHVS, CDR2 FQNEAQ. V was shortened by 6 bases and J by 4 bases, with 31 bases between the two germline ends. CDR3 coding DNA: TGTGCCAGCAGGAAAAGCCGGGTTTTGGGTGCAGGGCCTGGGTACGAGCAGTACTTC. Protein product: CASRKSRVLGAGPGYEQYF.

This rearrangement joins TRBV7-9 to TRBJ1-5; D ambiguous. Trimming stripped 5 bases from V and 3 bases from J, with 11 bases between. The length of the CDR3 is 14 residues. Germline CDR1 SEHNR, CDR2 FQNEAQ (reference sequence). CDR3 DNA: TGTGCCAGCAGCCGCACGGGCTTCAATCAGCCCCAGCATTTT. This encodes CASSRTGFNQPQHF.

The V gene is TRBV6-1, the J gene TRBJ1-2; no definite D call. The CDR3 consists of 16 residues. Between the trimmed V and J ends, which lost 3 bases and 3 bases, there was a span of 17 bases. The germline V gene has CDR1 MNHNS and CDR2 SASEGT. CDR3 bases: TGTGCCAGCAGTGACCCCTTTTCTGGGAAGGACTATGGCTACACCTTC. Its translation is CASSDPFSGKDYGYTF.

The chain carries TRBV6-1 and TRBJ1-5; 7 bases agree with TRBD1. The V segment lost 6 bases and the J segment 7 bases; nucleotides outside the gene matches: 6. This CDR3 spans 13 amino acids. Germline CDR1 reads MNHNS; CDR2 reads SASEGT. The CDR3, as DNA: TGTGCCAGCAGAGCCGACAGGGTACAGCCCCAGCATTTT. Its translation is CASRADRVQPQHF.

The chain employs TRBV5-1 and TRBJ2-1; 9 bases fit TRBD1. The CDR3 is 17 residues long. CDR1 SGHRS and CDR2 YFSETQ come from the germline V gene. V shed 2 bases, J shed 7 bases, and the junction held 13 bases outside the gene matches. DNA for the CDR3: TGCGCCAGCAGCTTCGAACCCTCGACAGGGGGGTCGAATGAGCAGTTCTTC. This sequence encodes CASSFEPSTGGSNEQFF. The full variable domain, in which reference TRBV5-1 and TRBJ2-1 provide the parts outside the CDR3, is KAGVTQTPRYLIKTRGQQVTLSCSPISGHRSVSWYQQTPGQGLQFLFEYFSETQRNKGNFPGRFSGRQFSNSRSEMNVSTLELGDSALYLCASSFEPSTGGSNEQFFGPGTRLTVL.

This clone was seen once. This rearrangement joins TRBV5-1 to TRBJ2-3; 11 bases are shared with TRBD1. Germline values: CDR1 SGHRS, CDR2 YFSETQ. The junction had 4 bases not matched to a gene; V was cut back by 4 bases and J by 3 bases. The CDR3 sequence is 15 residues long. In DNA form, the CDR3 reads TGCGCCAGCAGCACTGGGACAGGGGGAACAGATACGCAGTATTTT. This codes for CASSTGTGGTDTQYF.

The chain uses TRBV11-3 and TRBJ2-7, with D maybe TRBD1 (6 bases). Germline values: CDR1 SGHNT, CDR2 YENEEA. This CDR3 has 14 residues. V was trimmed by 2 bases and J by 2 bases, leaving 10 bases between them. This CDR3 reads CASSLWGLTYEQYF. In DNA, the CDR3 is TGTGCCAGCAGCTTATGGGGGCTTACCTACGAGCAGTACTTC.